This TCR beta chain was documented in a study of shared clonotypes between healthy human individuals. Whole-study findings and limits: Large depth notwithstanding, sorted-subset sequencing proved incomplete by rarefaction.

The donors were adults (healthy and HIV-negative) with no recent acute infections or vaccinations. CD4+ cells underwent separation, giving CD45RA+ naive and CD45RA-negative memory subsets. The protocol was immunoSEQ multiplex PCR, while the TCRdb copy is restricted to in-frame clones and leaves out a portion. This repertoire shows about 2.3 million clones, approximately 93% found once; its top ten account for about 0.39%. The ends were cut back, 2 bases at V and 0 bases at J, with 7 bases in the middle. In germline, CDR1 is GTSNPN, CDR2 SVGIG (reference sequence). The CDR3 extends over 14 amino acids. Remarks on this clone: The antigen is not known.

The TCR sequence derives from a man aged 18 to 30 in good health. Some clones in this sample may be carry-over from other donors' samples. Sample: naive CD4+ T cells from PBMCs. Documented subset: CD45RA+ positively selected. The chain uses TRBV30 and TRBJ2-2, with no clear D. CDR3 coding DNA: TGTGCCTGGAGTATTACTCCGAACACCGGGGAGCTGTTTTTT. Translating it yields CAWSITPNTGELFF.